What follows is one TCR beta chain and its context. Antigen specificity is unknown. This sample is drawn from a study of blood T cells in healthy people across ages. Points from the study as a whole: Compared with aged donors, long-lived donors showed fewer expanded clones, suggesting selection.

Looked up from germline, CDR1 is MNHEY and CDR2 is SVGAGI. The CDR3 totals 15 residues. The junction had 6 bases not matched to a gene; V was cut back by 3 bases and J by 4 bases. Then a second PCR, running roughly 7 to 11 cycles, was carried out with a sample-barcoded 5' primer and a J-beta primer mix. Tagging of each cDNA molecule was performed by a template-switch adaptor with 12 random nucleotides. From the 5' RACE reads, TCRdb called clonotypes with MiXCR, one entry per CDR3 protein. The sample records about 930,000 distinct CDR3 sequences, almost 30% being singletons. The same sample was also studied in work on T cells of mothers and their children. That report notes: The study found slightly higher but non-significant overlap in related versus unrelated mother-child pairs.

The specimen sequenced was blood. The TCR was taken from a woman aged 40-49 years in good health. The chain couples TRBV6-5 to TRBJ2-3, with 8 bases identical to TRBD2. The CDR3 region is CASSYSGGASDTQYF. The CDR3 coding sequence is TGTGCCAGCAGTTATTCCGGGGGGGCCTCAGATACGCAGTATTTT.